This record looks at one TCR beta chain sequence and its context. In the original processing: The authors estimated nucleated cell counts from reference gene primer amplification. Produced via immunoSEQ multiplex PCR; TCRdb's table is partial and in-frame only. Clone size and V and J calls were adopted from that table, with D and trimming inferred from the DNA. The sample holds 200,000 to 300,000 clones, around four fifths seen once. This sample stems from a study of blood T cell repertoires in COVID-19. Turning to the study itself: From T cells, B-cell-depleted T cells, or PBMCs came the material, which was cDNA or gDNA.

Trimming stripped 3 bases from V and 6 bases from J, with 15 bases between. This CDR3 comprises 14 residues. The germline gives CDR1 MDHEN, CDR2 SYDVKM. Source material: peripheral blood. This chain connects TRBV28 to TRBJ2-7, with D perhaps matching TRBD2 (6 bases). The source is a man in his sixties with acute or convalescent COVID-19. CDR3 sequence (DNA): TGTGCCAGCAGTTTGTTTACGGGAGTAAGCGAGCAGTACTTC. Translation gives CASSLFTGVSEQYF.